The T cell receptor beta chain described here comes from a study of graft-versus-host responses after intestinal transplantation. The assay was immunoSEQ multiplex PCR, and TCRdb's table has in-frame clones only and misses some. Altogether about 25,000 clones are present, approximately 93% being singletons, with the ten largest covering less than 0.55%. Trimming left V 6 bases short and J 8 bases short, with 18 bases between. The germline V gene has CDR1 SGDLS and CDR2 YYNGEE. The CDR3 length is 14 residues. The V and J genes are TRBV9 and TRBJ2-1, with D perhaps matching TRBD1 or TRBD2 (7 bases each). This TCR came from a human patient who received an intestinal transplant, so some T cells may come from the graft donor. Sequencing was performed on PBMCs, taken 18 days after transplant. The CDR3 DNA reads TGTGCCAGCACCCCGGGGAGGGGGCTGGATGAGCAGTTCTTC. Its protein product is CASTPGRGLDEQFF.